The 20 T cell receptor beta chains reported below all come from one sample, sequenced in a study of cytomegalovirus exposure and HLA in healthy donors. The assay was immunoSEQ multiplex PCR, and TCRdb's table has in-frame clones only and misses some. The data show some 250,000 clones, around 87% seen once. Input material: PBMCs. All receptors derive from a woman aged 25 to 39 in good health and CMV-seropositive.

In its sample, this clone was seen a few times. The J gene is TRBJ1-2, the V gene TRBV10-3; 7 bases are shared with TRBD1. The CDR3 runs 14 residues. CDR1 is ENHRY, CDR2 SYGVKD, per germline. The trim removed 0 bases at V and 8 bases at J, leaving 6 bases unmatched. Here the CDR3 reads CAISESTQGEGYTF. Here the CDR3 DNA reads TGTGCCATCAGTGAGTCGACGCAGGGGGAAGGCTACACCTTC.

The V call is TRBV27, the J call TRBJ2-1; 7 bases align to TRBD2. Per the germline V gene, CDR1 is MNHEY and CDR2 is SMNVEV (reference sequence). The ends lost 2 bases at V and 9 bases at J; junction bases unmatched: 16. The CDR3 spans 17 residues. In DNA form, the CDR3 reads TGTGCCAGCAGTTTACATGACCCGGGAGGACAACACATTGAGCAGTTCTTC. Protein: CASSLHDPGGQHIEQFF.

The chain has TRBV2 and TRBJ2-2, with a weak D call TRBD1 (5 bases). This CDR3 has 14 residues. Between the trimmed V and J ends, which lost 11 bases and 0 bases, there was a span of 13 bases. The germline CDR1 and CDR2 sequences are SNHLY and FYNNEI. The CDR3: CAGEEGANTGELFF. As DNA, the CDR3 is TGTGCCGGCGAGGAAGGGGCGAACACCGGGGAGCTGTTTTTT.

This chain links TRBV5-8 with TRBJ1-2, with TRBD1 matching over 12 bases. Germline-derived CDR1 and CDR2 are SGHTS and YDEGEE. This CDR3 has 16 residues. Germline trimming cut 1 base from V and 4 bases from J; bases unmatched to any gene: 5. CDR3 amino acids: CASSLWGQGAVYGYTF. DNA of the CDR3: TGTGCCAGCAGCTTGTGGGGACAGGGGGCAGTCTATGGCTACACCTTC.

The J gene is TRBJ2-7, the V gene TRBV7-2; no firm D call. Germline CDR1 is SGHTA and CDR2 is FQGNSA. V lost 5 bases and J 0 bases, leaving 11 bases between the germline ends. CDR3 length equals 14 residues. CDR3 protein: CASSPPRSSYEQYF. CDR3 DNA sequence: TGTGCCAGCAGCCCTCCTCGGAGCTCCTACGAGCAGTACTTC.

V usage is TRBV19 and J usage is TRBJ1-5, with a tentative D call TRBD1 (6 bases). V gave up 6 bases and J gave up 5 bases, with 17 bases separating them. The CDR3 has 15 amino acids. CDR1 and CDR2 (germline): LNHDA, SQIVND (reference sequence). The DNA for the CDR3 is TGTGCCAGTAGCGGCCAAGTCAAGGGGGATCAGCCCCAGCATTTT. Protein: CASSGQVKGDQPQHF.

CDR3 DNA sequence: TGCGCCAGCAGCCCGAGCGGTTCTTGGGAGCTGTTTTTT. Translating it yields CASSPSGSWELFF. The chain carries TRBV4-1 and TRBJ2-2, with D tentatively TRBD2 (5 bases). V dropped 4 bases and J dropped 9 bases, with 12 bases sitting between them. This CDR3 comprises 13 residues. In germline, CDR1 is MGHRA, CDR2 YSYEKL.

J is TRBJ2-3 and V is TRBV7-8; 9 positions agree with TRBD2. CDR3 length: 16 amino acids. CDR1 is SGHVS and CDR2 is FQNEAQ in the germline V gene. The ends lost 3 bases at V and 3 bases at J; junction bases unmatched: 7. The CDR3 here is CASSFVGSGSTDTQYF. The CDR3 DNA reads as TGTGCCAGCAGCTTTGTAGGTAGCGGGAGTACAGATACGCAGTATTTT.

The V and J genes are TRBV7-2 and TRBJ1-2; 11 nucleotides align to TRBD1. This CDR3 contains 14 residues. The germline V gene has CDR1 SGHTA and CDR2 FQGNSA. V gave up 5 bases and J gave up 6 bases; unmatched junction bases: 5. CDR3 sequence (DNA): TGTGCCAGCAGCCCTAGGACAGGGGGCCATGGCTACACCTTC. Translated, it gives CASSPRTGGHGYTF.

This chain uses TRBV7-2 with TRBJ2-2, with no clear D. V was trimmed by 1 base and J by 3 bases, leaving 6 bases between them. The germline V gene encodes CDR1 SGHTA and CDR2 FQGNSA. The CDR3 has 14 residues. Here the CDR3 reads CASSLGHYTGELFF. The CDR3 DNA sequence: TGTGCCAGCAGCTTAGGTCACTACACCGGGGAGCTGTTTTTT. Combining the CDR3 with reference TRBV7-2 and TRBJ2-2 gives the whole variable domain GAGVSQSPSNKVTEKGKDVELRCDPISGHTALYWYRQSLGQGLEFLIYFQGNSAPDKSGLPSDRFSAERTGGSVSTLTIQRTQQEDSAVYLCASSLGHYTGELFFGEGSRLTVL.

This sequence joins TRBV30 and TRBJ1-1; TRBD1 agrees at 9 bases. V shed 1 base and J 11 bases; nucleotides not matched to a gene: 11. CDR3 size: 14 residues. Germline CDR1 reads GTSNPN; CDR2 reads SVGIG (reference sequence). CDR3 DNA: TGTGCCTGGAGTGCCCGACAGGGGGTTCCCGGCGCTTTCTTT. It translates to CAWSARQGVPGAFF.

The rearrangement joins TRBV9 to TRBJ2-1; possible D gene TRBD1, 5 bases. In germline, CDR1 is SGDLS, CDR2 YYNGEE. This CDR3 spans 16 amino acids. V was trimmed by 0 bases and J by 5 bases, leaving 15 bases between them. CDR3 DNA: TGTGCCAGCAGCGTAGGCTATAAGACAGCAGACAATGAGCAGTTCTTC. The encoded protein is CASSVGYKTADNEQFF.

A remark on this clone: One end of the junction does not line up with germline, which may come from a read error. The V and J genes are TRBV5-6 and TRBJ1-1; 9 positions match TRBD1. Germline assignment: CDR1 SGHDT and CDR2 YYEEEE. CDR3 size: 13 residues. In DNA form, the CDR3 reads TGTGCCAGCAGGTTGGACAGGGGCACTGAAGCTTTCTTT. It encodes CASRLDRGTEAFF.

The chain uses TRBV9 and TRBJ2-1; TRBD2 agrees at 9 bases. Germline CDR1 SGDLS, CDR2 YYNGEE. V was pared by 4 bases and J by 2 bases, with 7 bases of the junction left unmatched. The CDR3 contains 16 residues. The CDR3 region has the DNA TGTGCCAGCAGCTTTACTAGCGGGCAGACCTACAATGAGCAGTTCTTC. Encoded protein: CASSFTSGQTYNEQFF.

CDR3: CASSISPGGEGTEAFF. The CDR3, as DNA: TGCGCCAGCAGCATATCCCCGGGGGGCGAAGGAACTGAAGCTTTCTTT. V and J are TRBV4-1 and TRBJ1-1, with a tentative D call TRBD1 (6 bases). Deletions cut 5 bases from V and 5 bases from J, with 21 bases between. The CDR3 is 16 residues long. Per germline, CDR1 MGHRA and CDR2 YSYEKL.

The V gene is TRBV28, the J gene TRBJ1-2; perhaps TRBD1 as D (6 bases). CDR1 and CDR2 (germline): MDHEN, SYDVKM. V gave up 5 bases and J gave up 2 bases, with 15 bases separating them. This CDR3 region has 15 residues. CDR3 DNA sequence: TGTGCCAGCAGTCTAAGGGACATTTTCAACTATGGCTACACCTTC. This sequence encodes CASSLRDIFNYGYTF.

This clone was counted a single time. CDR3 protein: CASSLAGAGELFF. CDR3 in DNA: TGTGCCAGCAGCTTAGCGGGAGCCGGGGAGCTGTTTTTT. The V call is TRBV7-8, the J call TRBJ2-2; possible D gene TRBD2, 5 bases. Between the trimmed V and J ends, which lost 0 bases and 6 bases, there was a span of 5 bases. The CDR3 loop spans 13 amino acids. Per germline, CDR1 SGHVS and CDR2 FQNEAQ.

The chain employs TRBV5-1 and TRBJ2-7; TRBD2 matches 9 bases. Germline V CDR1 and CDR2: SGHRS, YFSETQ. The CDR3 spans 13 residues. With V trimmed by 5 bases and J by 2 bases, 2 bases remained unmatched. CDR3 coding DNA: TGCGCCAGCAGGCGGGAGGGAACCTACGAGCAGTACTTC. It encodes CASRREGTYEQYF.

The chain recombines TRBV27 with TRBJ2-1; D is perhaps TRBD1 (5 bases). In germline, CDR1 is MNHEY, CDR2 SMNVEV (reference sequence). CDR3 length equals 14 residues. V was clipped by 8 bases and J by 5 bases, with 16 bases between them. CDR3 amino acids: CASHIGAAHNEQFF. The CDR3, as DNA: TGTGCCAGCCACATTGGGGCGGCCCACAATGAGCAGTTCTTC.

The CDR3 DNA follows: TGTGCCAGCAGCGCCGCCGGGCTAGCGGGAGTTTTGGAGCAGTTCTTC. Amino acid sequence: CASSAAGLAGVLEQFF. The chain combines TRBV7-6 with TRBJ2-1; TRBD2 matches at 10 bases. The CDR3 covers 16 residues. Germline CDR1 and CDR2: SGHVS and FNYEAQ. J gave up 10 bases and V 5 bases, and 14 bases lay outside the gene matches.